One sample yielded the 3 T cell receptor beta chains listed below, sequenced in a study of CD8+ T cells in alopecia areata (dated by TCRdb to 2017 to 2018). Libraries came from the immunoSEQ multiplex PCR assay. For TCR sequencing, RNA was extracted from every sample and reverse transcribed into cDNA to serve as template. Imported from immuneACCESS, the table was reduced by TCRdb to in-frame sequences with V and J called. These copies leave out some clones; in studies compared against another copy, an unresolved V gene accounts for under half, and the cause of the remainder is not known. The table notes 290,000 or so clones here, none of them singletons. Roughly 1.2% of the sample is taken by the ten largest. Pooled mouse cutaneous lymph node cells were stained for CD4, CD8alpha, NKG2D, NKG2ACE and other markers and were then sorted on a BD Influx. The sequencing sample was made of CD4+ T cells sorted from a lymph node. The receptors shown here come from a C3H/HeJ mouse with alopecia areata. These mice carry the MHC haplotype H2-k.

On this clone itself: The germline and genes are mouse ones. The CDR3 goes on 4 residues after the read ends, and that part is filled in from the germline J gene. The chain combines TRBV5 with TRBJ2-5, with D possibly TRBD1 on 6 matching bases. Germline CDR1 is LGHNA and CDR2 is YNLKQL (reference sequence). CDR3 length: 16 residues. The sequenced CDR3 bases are TGTGCCAGCAGCCCGGGCAGGGGAGGAGGGAAAGAC. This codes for CASSPGRGGGKD. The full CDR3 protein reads CASSPGRGGGKDTQYF.

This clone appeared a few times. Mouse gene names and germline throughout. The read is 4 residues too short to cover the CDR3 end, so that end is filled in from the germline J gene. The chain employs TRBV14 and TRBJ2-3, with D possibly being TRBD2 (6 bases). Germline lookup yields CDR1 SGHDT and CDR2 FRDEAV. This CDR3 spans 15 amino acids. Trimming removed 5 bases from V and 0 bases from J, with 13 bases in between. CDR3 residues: CASSLPLGSAETLYF. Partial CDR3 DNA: TGTGCCAGCAGCCTACCACTGGGTAGTGCAGAA.

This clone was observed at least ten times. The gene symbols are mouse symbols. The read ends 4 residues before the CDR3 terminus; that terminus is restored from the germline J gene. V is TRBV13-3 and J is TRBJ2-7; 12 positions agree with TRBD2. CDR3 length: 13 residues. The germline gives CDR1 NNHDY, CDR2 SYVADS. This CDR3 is CASSGDWGDEQYF. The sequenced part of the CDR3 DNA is TGTGCCAGCAGTGGGGACTGGGGGGAT.